A selection of T cell receptor beta chains follows, all from one sample in a study of patients and donors after allogeneic stem cell transplantation. Using its own MiXCR run on the RT-PCR reads, TCRdb lists one record per CDR3 protein. The sample consists of roughly 880,000 distinct CDR3 sequences, roughly 18% of them appearing once. The sequenced sample was blood, either unsorted or a sorted T cell fraction (not recorded which). These receptors all stem from a human donor who was either an allogeneic HSCT recipient or a stem cell or donor lymphocyte infusion donor (not recorded which). It is not recorded whose cells these are; they may come from a transplant donor. Each CDR3 is given with its conserved first and last residue. The order of the fields is CDR3 DNA, CDR3 protein, clone size, D gene, J gene, V gene. A D gene is named only where the DNA matches it firmly. For some rows the clone size is stated as once, few or many, or as a class when expanded; others skip it.

TGCGCCAGCAGGGACACCCGGATCCCTGAAGCTTTCTTT	CASRDTRIPEAFF	NA	NA	TRBJ1-1	TRBV5-1
TGTGCCAGCAGCGTTGGACAGGGAATAAGAGAGACCCAGTACTTC	CASSVGQGIRETQYF	NA	TRBD1	TRBJ2-5	TRBV9
TGTGCCAGCAGTTCCGGGGCCCGGGACAGGGGTTTACATACGCAGTATTTT	CASSSGARDRGLHTQYF	NA	TRBD1	TRBJ2-3	TRBV6-5
TGTGCCATCAGTGAGCCCCGACTAGCGGGGGGGCCGGCCCAGTACTTC	CAISEPRLAGGPAQYF	NA	TRBD2	TRBJ2-5	TRBV10-3
TGCAGCGTTGAAGATTTTCGGGGCTACGAGCAGTACTTC	CSVEDFRGYEQYF	NA	NA	TRBJ2-7	TRBV29-1
TGTGCCATCAGTGAGGGTCGGGACGGCTACACCTTC	CAISEGRDGYTF	NA	NA	TRBJ1-2	TRBV10-3
TGCGCCAGCAGCCCTTTGCCTAGCGGGAGGGCCGCAGATACGCAGTATTTT	CASSPLPSGRAADTQYF	few	TRBD2	TRBJ2-3	TRBV5-1
TGTGCCAGCAGTTTAGTGGATCGGGGGATAAGAGATACGCAGTATTTT	CASSLVDRGIRDTQYF	few	NA	TRBJ2-3	TRBV12-3/TRBV12-4
TGTGCCAGTAGTATGAGGGACAGGCTGAACCCTGAAGCTTTCTTT	CASSMRDRLNPEAFF	NA	TRBD1	TRBJ1-1	TRBV19
TGTGCCAGCAGCTTATCCGGGACAGTGGCCGACGAGCAGTACTTC	CASSLSGTVADEQYF	NA	TRBD1	TRBJ2-7	TRBV7-2
TGTGCCAGCAGTCCTAGCGGGAGAGTCTACGAGCAGTACTTC	CASSPSGRVYEQYF	few	TRBD2	TRBJ2-7	TRBV6-1
TGCAGTGCTCCTCGGACAGAGACCTACGAGCAGTACTTC	CSAPRTETYEQYF	many	NA	TRBJ2-7	TRBV20-1
TGTGCCAGCAGCTTAGCCACAGCAATAAATGAAAAACTGTTTTTT	CASSLATAINEKLFF	NA	NA	TRBJ1-4	TRBV7-9
TGCGCCAGCAGCTTAGGGATTCAGGGGTTGGACACTGAAGCTTTCTTT	CASSLGIQGLDTEAFF	NA	NA	TRBJ1-1	TRBV5-1
TGTGCCACCCCGGGCGAAGAGAATTCACCCCTCCACTTT	CATPGEENSPLHF	NA	NA	TRBJ1-6	TRBV6-1
TGTGCCAGCAGCCGGGACACTTCAACTAATGAAAAACTGTTTTTT	CASSRDTSTNEKLFF	NA	NA	TRBJ1-4	TRBV2
TGTGCCAGCAGCGGACCCCGGGACACCAAAGGGGGCTACACCTTC	CASSGPRDTKGGYTF	NA	NA	TRBJ1-2	TRBV9
TGCAGTGCTAGAGATTCGCGGGTGAACACCGGGGAGCTGTTTTTT	CSARDSRVNTGELFF	few	NA	TRBJ2-2	TRBV20-1
TGTGCCAGCAGCCACGGGACACGGACTGGTGAAGCTTTCTTT	CASSHGTRTGEAFF	NA	NA	TRBJ1-1	TRBV3-1
TGTGCCACCAGCAGAGATAACAGGGAAGGCACCGGGGAGCTGTTTTTT	CATSRDNREGTGELFF	few	NA	TRBJ2-2	TRBV15
TGTGCCAGCAGTTTATCGGTCCAGGGAGGGTACACTGAAGCTTTCTTT	CASSLSVQGGYTEAFF	NA	NA	TRBJ1-1	TRBV12-3/TRBV12-4
TGTGCCAGTAGTACCCGGAGGCAAGAGACCCAGTACTTC	CASSTRRQETQYF	few	NA	TRBJ2-5	TRBV19
TGTGCCAGCAGCGCCTCTAGCGGGGGTGCAGATACGCAGTATTTT	CASSASSGGADTQYF	many	TRBD2	TRBJ2-3	TRBV7-9
TGTGCCAGCAGCCGTCCAAGGTGGACAGCTTATGGCTACACCTTC	CASSRPRWTAYGYTF	few	NA	TRBJ1-2	TRBV7-2
TGCAGCGTTGAAGAGCTAAGCGGACTAAGCTCCTACGAGCAGTACTTC	CSVEELSGLSSYEQYF	NA	NA	TRBJ2-7	TRBV29-1
TGTGCCAGCAGTGAAACAGGGGTCGGAAACACCATATATTTT	CASSETGVGNTIYF	few	TRBD1	TRBJ1-3	TRBV2
TGTGCCAGCAGCTTAACACCATCGGGGGCCGGGGAGCTGTTTTTT	CASSLTPSGAGELFF	few	NA	TRBJ2-2	TRBV7-3
TGTGCCACCAGCAGAGCGAGGGGGCGCAATCAGCCCCAGCATTTT	CATSRARGRNQPQHF	few	TRBD1	TRBJ1-5	TRBV15
TGTGCCAGCTCACTCGCCAGGACAGCCTTCTGGAAGGGCACTGAAGCTTTCTTT	CASSLARTAFWKGTEAFF	many	NA	TRBJ1-1	TRBV18
TGTGCCAGCAGGATGACAGGGGGAGAGACCCAGTACTTC	CASRMTGGETQYF	few	TRBD1	TRBJ2-5	TRBV6-1
TGTGCCAGCAGTGGACTAGCGGGAGTTAGAAGCTACAATGAGCAGTTCTTC	CASSGLAGVRSYNEQFF	NA	TRBD2	TRBJ2-1	TRBV2
TGCGCCAGCAGCCAGGGGGTGGCTGGGGGTGGTGAAAAACTGTTTTTT	CASSQGVAGGGEKLFF	NA	NA	TRBJ1-4	TRBV4-1
TGTGCCAGCAGCTTGGACAGTTTATTCAACTATGGCTACACCTTC	CASSLDSLFNYGYTF	few	NA	TRBJ1-2	TRBV7-9